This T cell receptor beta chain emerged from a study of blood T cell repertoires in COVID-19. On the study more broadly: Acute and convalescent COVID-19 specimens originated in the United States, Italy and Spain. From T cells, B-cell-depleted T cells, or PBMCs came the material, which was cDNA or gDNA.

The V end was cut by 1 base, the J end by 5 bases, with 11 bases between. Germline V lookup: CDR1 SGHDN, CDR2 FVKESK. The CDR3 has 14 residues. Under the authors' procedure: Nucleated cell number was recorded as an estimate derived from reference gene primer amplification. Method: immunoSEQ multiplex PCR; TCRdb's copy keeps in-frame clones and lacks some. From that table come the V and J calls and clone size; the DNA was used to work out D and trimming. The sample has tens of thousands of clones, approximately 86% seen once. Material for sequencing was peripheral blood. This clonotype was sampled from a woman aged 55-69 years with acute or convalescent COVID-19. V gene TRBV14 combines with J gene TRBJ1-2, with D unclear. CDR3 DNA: TGTGCCAGCAGCCAAGTTGAGGGCGCATATGGCTACACCTTC. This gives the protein CASSQVEGAYGYTF.